These T cell receptor beta chains were read from a single sample in a study of response to subunit inactivated influenza vaccine. One entry per CDR3 protein results from TCRdb running MiXCR on the RT-PCR reads. The sample shows about 700,000 distinct CDR3 sequences, about 14% of them seen only once. Sequenced here: PBMCs from blood, sampled approximately 15 days before vaccination. These receptor sequences come from a man between 50 and 59 years old who received an inactivated influenza vaccine. Both conserved end residues are trimmed from each CDR3.

v_call cdr3_aa
TRBV5-8 ASSFLLEAGELF
TRBV5-1 ASRYQDRNTEAF
TRBV7-9 ASGKQSETQY
TRBV12-3/TRBV12-4 ASSFKLGGTDTQY
TRBV7-2 ASSSLTAFYNEQF
TRBV2 ASRGGTGDEQF
TRBV7-2 ASSPVPRPNEQF
TRBV28 ASRLLAGGTYGYT
TRBV5-1 ASSSVPERGSYTDTQY
TRBV5-1 ASSPTGKTNEKLF
TRBV11-2 ASSLVRTGGSLV
TRBV20-1 SAQDANTDTQY
TRBV28 ASAGRTTYNEQF
TRBV4-2 ASSFEAGHGTDTQY
TRBV29-1 SVRSPMNTEAF
TRBV20-1 SASPFSWTGSSGELF
TRBV7-6 ASTQGRGRLETQY
TRBV30 AWSYWEQREQY
TRBV6-1 ASRPLAETSTQY
TRBV6-5 ASSHTGGSNYGYT
TRBV15 ATSRREAQETQY
TRBV6-2/TRBV6-3 ASSYSPGVNTEAF
TRBV12-3/TRBV12-4 ASRPRGRSSYEQY
TRBV12-3/TRBV12-4 ASSLFWNEQF
TRBV5-6 ASSMTESYEQY
TRBV29-1 SVRGTGTYEQY
TRBV7-8 ASSWVRLANEQF
TRBV29-1 SGTGANTGELF
TRBV20-1 SARDLTEYSNQPQH
TRBV28 ASSLSGTTDTQY
TRBV6-5 ASSYSSRHEQF
TRBV7-9 ASNPGGRGTEAF
TRBV10-3 AITAGTNTGELF
TRBV7-3 ASSLISGSGNTIY
TRBV18 ASSSPPVQVGQY
TRBV15 ATSSKGQGVGGYT
TRBV5-1 ASSLLGVSYEQY
TRBV7-2 ASSRSGARATNEKLF
TRBV4-1 ASSQVPPGTPYNEQF
TRBV7-8 ASSLGGTATGANVLT
TRBV4-3 ASSQVIYSTDTQY
TRBV29-1 SARDNFNQPQH
TRBV28 ASSSGQSVETQY
TRBV12-3/TRBV12-4 ASSSGGLHEKLF
TRBV7-2 ASSFLHGGSGTQY
TRBV20-1 SARVQVPALNIQY
TRBV4-2 ASSQGGAGNTGELF
TRBV3-1 ASSQDVTSHRSDTQY
TRBV12-3/TRBV12-4 ASSRKGQGQVGQY
TRBV7-9 ASSPVAPDETQY
TRBV20-1 SVAGSVSNEQF
TRBV7-9 ASTVSGRNHEQY
TRBV30 AWAHRLVSSNEQF
TRBV6-1 ASRTTGGAMYEQY
TRBV6-1 ASSWDRLTGELF
TRBV6-6 ATGQGANEQF
TRBV7-2 ASSLRAGGNTGELF